A single sample gave rise to the 23 T cell receptor beta chains below, sequenced in a study of CD8+ T cells in alopecia areata. The treatment denotes: oral pan-JAK inhibitor, 5-10 mg twice daily. Sequencing used cDNA as its template, made by extracting RNA and reverse transcribing it. Profiled with immunoSEQ multiplex PCR; TCRdb holds only in-frame clones, not every one. The repertoire holds about 180,000 clones, less than 70% seen once, with approximately 11% in the top ten. Here the sequenced sample was CD8+ T cells sorted from blood, taken at week 24, from a patient treated with tofacitinib. Source of these receptors: a human donor with alopecia areata.

The chain joins TRBV15 to TRBJ1-1, with D possibly being TRBD1 (5 bases). The CDR3 totals 15 residues. The germline V gene encodes CDR1 LNHNV and CDR2 YYDKDF (reference sequence). Trimming removed 0 bases at V and 0 bases at J, with 8 bases between. CDR3 sequence reads: CATSRDRGMNTEAFF. The CDR3 nucleotides read TGTGCCACCAGCAGAGATAGGGGCATGAACACTGAAGCTTTCTTT.

The V call is TRBV4-3, the J call TRBJ2-7, with D possibly being TRBD2 (7 bases). Trimming took off 0 bases at V and 2 bases at J, with 11 bases between the two ends. CDR3 length equals 15 residues. From germline, CDR1 is LGHNA and CDR2 YSLEER. CDR3 in amino acids: CASSQDGGGPYEQYF. CDR3 sequence (DNA): TGCGCCAGCAGCCAAGATGGGGGGGGGCCCTACGAGCAGTACTTC.

The chain uses TRBV27 and TRBJ1-2; 8 bases agree with TRBD1. Germline values: CDR1 MNHEY, CDR2 SMNVEV (reference sequence). V gave up 0 bases and J gave up 0 bases; unmatched junction bases: 3. The CDR3 contains 16 residues. CDR3 coding DNA: TGTGCCAGCAGTTTATCTCAGGGGGCCACTAACTATGGCTACACCTTC. It is translated as CASSLSQGATNYGYTF.

This clone turned up a few times. This chain links TRBV5-1 with TRBJ2-7; 9 positions match TRBD2. The CDR3 is made up of 17 amino acids. Trimming cost V 0 bases and J 3 bases; bases outside gene matches: 10. Germline values: CDR1 SGHRS, CDR2 YFSETQ. DNA for the CDR3: TGCGCCAGCAGCTTGGCCAGCGGGGGGCCTACTCTCTACGAGCAGTACTTC. As protein: CASSLASGGPTLYEQYF.

The J gene is TRBJ2-1, the V gene TRBV11-2, with 11 bases identical to TRBD2. This CDR3 region has 17 residues. Germline CDR1 SGHAT, CDR2 FQNNGV. V lost 1 base, J lost 0 bases, and 2 bases stayed unmatched. This CDR3 is CASSLVTSGGSYNEQFF. In DNA form, the CDR3 reads TGTGCCAGCAGCTTAGTAACTAGCGGGGGCTCCTACAATGAGCAGTTCTTC.

The J gene is TRBJ1-6, the V gene TRBV30; TRBD1 is a possible D gene (5 bases). Per germline, CDR1 GTSNPN and CDR2 SVGIG (reference sequence). The CDR3 extends over 13 amino acids. Trimming left V 0 bases short and J 5 bases short, with 5 bases between. Here the CDR3 reads CAWSVQDNSPLHF. Here the CDR3 DNA reads TGTGCCTGGAGTGTACAGGATAATTCACCCCTCCACTTT.

The chain couples TRBV2 to TRBJ2-3; 8 bases line up with TRBD2. In germline, CDR1 is SNHLY, CDR2 FYNNEI. This CDR3 contains 13 residues. V lost 10 bases and J lost 2; bases outside the gene matches: 5. This chain's CDR3 is CAIRGGPTDTQYF. Here the CDR3 DNA reads TGTGCCATCCGGGGGGGACCCACAGATACGCAGTATTTT. Together with reference TRBV2 and TRBJ2-3, the CDR3 gives the full variable domain: EPEVTQTPSHQVTQMGQEVILRCVPISNHLYFYWYRQILGQKVEFLVSFYNNEISEKSEIFDDQFSVERPDGSNFTLKIRSTKLEDSAMYFCAIRGGPTDTQYFGPGTRLTVL.

This sequence joins TRBV30 and TRBJ2-3; 15 nucleotides match TRBD2. The germline V gene encodes CDR1 GTSNPN and CDR2 SVGIG (reference sequence). There are 16 residues in the CDR3. Unmatched junction bases numbered 8, after V lost 2 bases and J lost 8 bases. CDR3 loop: CAWSPWTSGGAGTQYF. In DNA form, the CDR3 reads TGTGCCTGGAGTCCCTGGACTAGCGGGGGGGCCGGTACGCAGTATTTT.

This clone was observed at least ten times. This specimen includes other DNA sequences encoding the same CDR3. The chain carries TRBV7-3 and TRBJ1-1; no definite D call. Trimming left V 3 bases short and J 0 bases short, with 5 bases between. Germline-derived CDR1 and CDR2 are SGHTA and FQGTGA. The CDR3 length is 13 residues. The CDR3 coding sequence is TGTGCCAGCAGCTTGCTGGTGAACACTGAAGCTTTCTTT. Amino acids: CASSLLVNTEAFF.

The chain recombines TRBV5-6 with TRBJ2-1; D possibly corresponds to TRBD2 (5 bases). Trimming took off 5 bases at V and 3 bases at J, with 21 bases between the two ends. CDR1 is SGHDT, CDR2 YYEEEE, per germline. The CDR3 loop spans 17 amino acids. CDR3 region: CASSSGLTRVNYNEQFF. CDR3 DNA: TGTGCCAGCAGTTCCGGACTCACCCGAGTTAACTACAATGAGCAGTTCTTC.

The gene calls are TRBV9 and TRBJ1-1; possibly TRBD1 for D (5 bases). The length of the CDR3 is 13 residues. CDR1 is SGDLS and CDR2 is YYNGEE in the germline V gene. V was cut by 0 bases and J by 8 bases, with 11 bases left in between. The CDR3 is CASSVADWGEAFF. CDR3 in DNA: TGTGCCAGCAGCGTAGCGGATTGGGGGGAAGCTTTCTTT.

This clone was observed once. The V call is TRBV29-1, the J call TRBJ1-1; 9 nucleotides line up with TRBD1. This CDR3 is 14 amino acids long. Germline V lookup: CDR1 SQVTM, CDR2 ANQGSEA. Trimming removed 3 bases from V and 5 bases from J; junction bases left unmatched: 7. The CDR3 nucleotides are TGCAGCGTTGATGGGTTTGACAGGGGGACTGAAGCTTTCTTT. Protein: CSVDGFDRGTEAFF. The complete variable domain, with remaining parts taken from reference TRBV29-1 and TRBJ1-1, reads SAVISQKPSRDICQRGTSLTIQCQVDSQVTMMFWYRQQPGQSLTLIATANQGSEATYESGFVIDKFPISRPNLTFSTLTVSNMSPEDSSIYLCSVDGFDRGTEAFFGQGTRLTVV.

This chain connects TRBV30 to TRBJ1-2; a weak D match, TRBD1 (5 bases). The CDR3 sequence is 13 residues long. Germline V gives CDR1 GTSNPN, CDR2 SVGIG (reference sequence). Trimming shortened V by 5 bases and J by 3 bases, and 13 bases separated the two germline ends. In DNA form, the CDR3 reads TGTGCCTGGGGACCCGACAGATACTATGGCTACACCTTC. It encodes CAWGPDRYYGYTF.

This clone was detected only a few times. The V call is TRBV11-2, the J call TRBJ1-1; 7 bases align to TRBD1. Germline V CDR1 and CDR2: SGHAT, FQNNGV. Unmatched junction bases numbered 11, after V lost 7 bases and J lost 3 bases. The CDR3 length is 15 residues. In nucleotides, the CDR3 is TGTGCCAGCACCGAGACAGGGCCTGGGGACACTGAAGCTTTCTTT. Translated, it gives CASTETGPGDTEAFF.

V usage is TRBV11-2 and J usage is TRBJ2-7, with a weak D call TRBD2 (5 bases). CDR3 length: 14 residues. V was shortened by 2 bases and J by 3 bases, with 11 bases between the two germline ends. The V gene's germline CDR1 is SGHAT and CDR2 FQNNGV. The CDR3 DNA follows: TGTGCCAGCAGCTTACGGCGGGTGGACTACGAGCAGTACTTC. Protein sequence: CASSLRRVDYEQYF. Variable domain in full (rest from reference TRBV11-2 and TRBJ2-7): EAGVAQSPRYKIIEKRQSVAFWCNPISGHATLYWYQQILGQGPKLLIQFQNNGVVDDSQLPKDRFSAERLKGVDSTLKIQPAKLEDSAVYLCASSLRRVDYEQYFGPGTRLTVT.

The chain carries TRBV4-3 and TRBJ2-3, with D perhaps matching TRBD2 (5 bases). The CDR3 runs 14 residues. Deletions cut 8 bases from V and 2 bases from J, with 14 bases between. The germline CDR1 and CDR2 sequences are LGHNA and YSLEER. DNA for the CDR3: TGCGCCAGCCGCGAGGGCAGACACACAGATACGCAGTATTTT. It specifies CASREGRHTDTQYF.

This rearrangement joins TRBV30 to TRBJ1-2; 10 bases are shared with TRBD1. Germline-derived CDR1 and CDR2 are GTSNPN and SVGIG (reference sequence). The CDR3 is 15 residues long. The V gene end was trimmed by 6 bases and the J gene end by 6 bases; junction bases not matched to a gene: 13. CDR3 sequence reads: CACLVWDRGGNGYTF. CDR3 nucleotides: TGTGCCTGCCTCGTCTGGGACAGGGGTGGGAATGGCTACACCTTC.

The V and J genes are TRBV7-6 and TRBJ1-1; D might be TRBD1 (5 bases). Germline loops: CDR1 SGHVS, CDR2 FNYEAQ. The CDR3 runs 13 residues. With 5 bases removed from V and 7 bases from J, the gap between germline ends came to 14 bases. The CDR3 here is CASSPTTDSEAFF. CDR3 in DNA: TGTGCCAGCAGCCCAACCACAGACAGTGAAGCTTTCTTT.

A note on this clone: Other DNA sequences in the same sample also yield this CDR3. The chain couples TRBV29-1 to TRBJ2-7; D is unclear. There are 11 residues in the CDR3. Trimming removed 3 bases at V and 0 bases at J, with 3 bases between. Looked up from germline, CDR1 is SQVTM and CDR2 is ANQGSEA. The CDR3, as DNA: TGCAGCGTTGAGGTCTCCTACGAGCAGTACTTC. This gives the protein CSVEVSYEQYF.

The CDR3 sequence is CASSPESTDTQYF. The DNA of the CDR3 is TGTGCCAGCAGCCCCGAAAGCACAGATACGCAGTATTTT. V usage is TRBV7-9 and J usage is TRBJ2-3; D is uncertain. V was trimmed by 5 bases and J by 0 bases, leaving 6 bases between them. Germline V lookup: CDR1 SEHNR, CDR2 FQNEAQ (reference sequence). This CDR3 is built from 13 residues.

This clone was observed a few times. V is TRBV2 and J is TRBJ1-5, with 7 bases that match TRBD1. The CDR3 has 14 residues. Per the germline V gene, CDR1 is SNHLY and CDR2 is FYNNEI. V trimming: 6 bases; J trimming: 2 bases; junction bases outside the gene matches: 4. Written as DNA, the CDR3 is TGTGCCAGCAGATCCGGGACAGGCAATCAGCCCCAGCATTTT. Translating it yields CASRSGTGNQPQHF.

The chain employs TRBV5-6 and TRBJ2-1, with TRBD1 as a possible D gene (6 bases). The CDR3 runs 13 residues. Trimming stripped 0 bases from V and 7 bases from J, with 8 bases between. Per germline, CDR1 SGHDT and CDR2 YYEEEE. CDR3 nucleotides: TGTGCCAGCAGCTTGGGGGGGCAGAATGAGCAGTTCTTC. It yields the protein CASSLGGQNEQFF. The full variable domain, its missing parts supplied by reference TRBV5-6 and TRBJ2-1, is DAGVTQSPTHLIKTRGQQVTLRCSPKSGHDTVSWYQQALGQGPQFIFQYYEEEERQRGNFPDRFSGHQFPNYSSELNVNALLLGDSALYLCASSLGGQNEQFFGPGTRLTVL.

This clone was counted a few times. This rearrangement joins TRBV9 to TRBJ2-7; TRBD1 aligns across 9 bases. Germline CDR1 SGDLS, CDR2 YYNGEE. The trim removed 4 bases at V and 3 bases at J, leaving 8 bases unmatched. The CDR3 runs to 15 residues. CDR3 sequence: CASSPRQGVIYEQYF. CDR3 DNA sequence: TGTGCCAGCAGCCCACGACAGGGGGTGATCTACGAGCAGTACTTC. Variable domain in full (rest from reference TRBV9 and TRBJ2-7): DSGVTQTPKHLITATGQRVTLRCSPRSGDLSVYWYQQSLDQGLQFLIQYYNGEERAKGNILERFSAQQFPDLHSELNLSSLELGDSALYFCASSPRQGVIYEQYFGPGTRLTVT.